This entry lists 4 T cell receptor beta chains sequenced from one sample in a study of control samples from healthy donors and cancer patients. Produced via immunoSEQ multiplex PCR; TCRdb's table is partial and in-frame only. The table lists around 150,000 clones, around 94% of them singletons. Source material: PBMCs. The receptor source for this set is a man between 60 and 70 years old with colorectal cancer.

This clone has just a few counts. The V call is TRBV6-5, the J call TRBJ1-2; 7 bases are shared with TRBD1. Germline lookup yields CDR1 MNHEY and CDR2 SVGAGI. This CDR3 is 14 amino acids long. With 2 bases clipped from V and 5 bases from J, the junction kept 5 bases outside the gene matches. The CDR3 region is CASSYQGGGYGYTF. The CDR3 region has the DNA TGTGCCAGCAGTTACCAAGGGGGCGGGTATGGCTACACCTTC.

V gene TRBV7-7 combines with J gene TRBJ2-7; D is possibly TRBD1 (5 bases). Germline CDR1 is SSHAT and CDR2 is FNYEAQ (reference sequence). Trimming took 1 base from V and 3 from J, leaving 13 bases between them. This CDR3 is built from 15 residues. In DNA, the CDR3 is TGTGCCAGCAGCTTAGAGGCTGGGCAGGGCTACGAGCAGTACTTC. Translated, it gives CASSLEAGQGYEQYF.

The gene calls are TRBV6-5 and TRBJ1-2; no firm D call. Trimming took 8 bases from V and 6 from J, leaving 7 bases between them. This CDR3 has 10 residues. Looked up from germline, CDR1 is MNHEY and CDR2 is SVGAGI. CDR3 in DNA: TGTGCCAGCCGCGAGGATGGCTACACCTTC. It codes for CASREDGYTF.

The rearrangement uses TRBV6-4 and TRBJ2-1; 12 bases are a match to TRBD2. In germline, CDR1 is MRHNA, CDR2 SNTAGT. The V and J ends lost 6 bases and 8 bases, in that order; junction bases with no gene match: 5. The CDR3 consists of 14 residues. The CDR3 nucleotides are TGTGCCAGCAGACCTAGCGGGGGGGCCTATGAGCAGTTCTTC. As protein: CASRPSGGAYEQFF.